The source of this T cell receptor (beta chain) is a study of T-cell reconstitution after alpha-beta-depleted transplantation in children. Study-level results: Recipient T cells and thymic progenitors that survived gave rise to the high TCRbeta diversity observed at day 60 in some patients.

As concerns this clonotype: The antigen remains undetermined.

Unique molecular identifiers were used in preparing the TCRbeta library. TCRdb re-derived calls from the PCR reads in MiXCR, one entry per CDR3 protein. Here the sample spans more than 400,000 distinct CDR3 sequences, over 40% being singletons. The source material was PBMCs, sampled before TCRalphabeta/CD19-depleted stem cell transplant. The receptor was derived from a girl aged 2-10 years with aplastic anemia, due to receive a stem cell transplant.

CDR3 protein: CSASGGGAWETQYF. DNA for the CDR3: TGCAGTGCTAGCGGCGGGGGGGCCTGGGAGACCCAGTACTTC. The chain joins TRBV20-1 to TRBJ2-5, with TRBD2 matching 9 bases. This CDR3 region has 14 residues. Germline V gives CDR1 DFQATT, CDR2 SNEGSKA (reference sequence). J was trimmed by 5 bases and V by 3 bases; bases with no gene match: 7.